What follows describes a single TCR beta chain. Its antigen is not identified. The data derive from a study of cytomegalovirus exposure and HLA in healthy donors. Trimming removed 3 bases from V and 5 bases from J; junction bases left unmatched: 11. The V gene's germline CDR1 is SGHDN and CDR2 FVKESK. CDR3 length equals 16 residues. Study observations and caveats: It was reported that the classifier diagnosed cytomegalovirus status with high specificity and sensitivity in both the original and validation cohorts. In an earlier analysis, most TCR beta V segments were productive about 87% or about 30% of the time. The CMV antigen specificity of a few CMV-associated chains was confirmed through in vitro analysis. The study flagged fewer than 200 TCR beta chains as cytomegalovirus-associated.

Researchers ran the PCR with 60 Vbeta and 13 Jbeta primers. Repertoires were generated with immunoSEQ multiplex PCR, while TCRdb's copy carries only in-frame clones and drops some. The table has about 100,000 clones, around 9.1% seen once; the top ten hold over 4.5%. The sequence derives from a man in his forties in good health and CMV-seropositive. The sequencing sample was made of PBMCs. The genes are TRBV14 and TRBJ2-5, with 8 positions matching TRBD2. The CDR3 bases are TGTGCCAGCAGCCAGCCGGGACTAGTTTTCGGGGAGACCCAGTACTTC. Protein sequence: CASSQPGLVFGETQYF.